These 8 T cell receptor beta chains were all obtained from the same sample, sequenced in a study of blood T cell repertoires in COVID-19. Sequencing used immunoSEQ multiplex PCR; TCRdb keeps in-frame clones, though not all of them. This table holds 130,000 to 150,000 clones, around 84% found once. The sample was peripheral blood. The receptors were gathered from a man in his 60s with active or convalescent COVID-19.

The chain recombines TRBV5-1 with TRBJ2-7; weak D call: TRBD1 (6 bases). CDR3 size: 14 residues. Germline V CDR1 and CDR2: SGHRS, YFSETQ. Trimming cost V 6 bases and J 6 bases, with 19 bases left between them. The CDR3 sequence: CASTEGVRWSEQYF. The CDR3 DNA follows: TGCGCCAGCACCGAGGGGGTAAGATGGTCCGAGCAGTACTTC.

DNA of the CDR3: TGCGCCAGCAGCCGGTCAGGGGTAGGTAGTGGCTATGAGCAGTTCTTC. This gives the protein CASSRSGVGSGYEQFF. The rearrangement uses TRBV4-3 and TRBJ2-1; a weak D match, TRBD1 (6 bases). This CDR3 is built from 16 residues. V lost 4 bases, J lost 8 bases, and 21 bases lay in between. CDR1 is LGHNA and CDR2 is YSLEER in the germline V gene.

The rearrangement uses TRBV5-6 and TRBJ2-3; D remains ambiguous. Germline V gene sequence: CDR1 SGHDT, CDR2 YYEEEE. CDR3 size: 13 residues. The V end lost 4 bases, the J end lost 9 bases, and 15 bases lay between the germline ends. The CDR3 loop reads CASSLSLAKTQYF. DNA for the CDR3: TGTGCCAGCAGCCTATCCTTAGCCAAAACGCAGTATTTT.

This chain links TRBV5-8 with TRBJ2-2; possible D gene TRBD1, 5 bases. V was cut by 0 bases and J by 1 base, with 7 bases left in between. CDR1 and CDR2 from the germline V gene are SGHTS and YDEGEE. The CDR3 is 15 amino acids. The CDR3 nucleotides are TGTGCCAGCAGCTTGGCCAGGGTGAACACCGGGGAGCTGTTTTTT. This encodes CASSLARVNTGELFF.

The CDR3 sequence: CASSRERGAIAGELFF. Written as DNA, the CDR3 is TGTGCCAGCAGTCGAGAGCGGGGGGCAATAGCCGGGGAGCTGTTTTTT. The chain joins TRBV25-1 to TRBJ2-2, with TRBD2 matching over 9 bases. The germline gives CDR1 MGHDK, CDR2 SYGVNS. V lost 5 bases, J lost 6 bases, and 10 bases stayed unmatched. This CDR3 contains 16 residues.

The genes are TRBV7-6 and TRBJ1-6, with D unclear. CDR3 length: 13 residues. CDR1 SGHVS and CDR2 FNYEAQ come from the germline V gene. The germline V and J ends were trimmed by 7 bases and 6 bases, with 10 bases remaining between them. The chain's CDR3 is CASTLTGNSPLHF. CDR3 DNA: TGTGCCAGCACCCTCACGGGTAATTCACCCCTCCACTTT.

This chain links TRBV6-2 or TRBV6-3 with TRBJ2-3, with D maybe TRBD2 (5 bases). The germline gives CDR1 MNHEY, CDR2 SVGEGT. This CDR3 is 14 amino acids long. V lost 6 bases to trimming and J lost 4 bases, with 14 bases between them. DNA for the CDR3: TGTGCCAGCAGCCCCGAGGGTCTTGCAGATACGCAGTATTTT. Encoded protein: CASSPEGLADTQYF.

This chain uses TRBV2 with TRBJ2-2; D call uncertain. Looked up from germline, CDR1 is SNHLY and CDR2 is FYNNEI. The CDR3 extends over 15 amino acids. V gave up 0 bases and J gave up 5 bases, with 10 bases separating them. This CDR3 reads CASSEALRITGELFF. The CDR3 nucleotides are TGTGCCAGCAGTGAAGCGCTGAGGATTACCGGGGAGCTGTTTTTT.